This section outlines one T cell receptor (beta chain) sequence together with its context. Its specificity is not known. This record belongs to a study of T-cell memory formation after mild COVID-19. Study-level results: Those CD4+ clones that contracted were mainly in CM and EM (CD8+ ones in EMRA). The authors did not confirm SARS-CoV-2 specificity of second-wave clones peaking day 37. CD4/CD8 balance characterized clones contracting day 15 to 85, and CD4+ skew characterized later expanders.

CDR1 is SNHLY, CDR2 FYNNEI, per germline. The V and J ends lost 3 bases and 4 bases respectively, with 9 bases between them. The CDR3 totals 13 residues. TCRdb ran MiXCR on the 5' RACE reads and lists one entry per CDR3 protein. Of hundreds of thousands of distinct CDR3 sequences in the sample, 15% to 17% are singletons; the top ten hold 2.1%. This clonotype was sampled from an adult woman who had mild COVID-19 (a few samples of this study predate the infection). Cell type and time point are not known. The gene calls are TRBV2 and TRBJ1-2; unclear D gene. The sequenced sample consisted of PBMCs or a T cell subset sorted from them (not recorded which). Written as DNA, the CDR3 is TGTGCCAGCAGTGACAGCCTCTTCTATGGCTACACCTTC. Translating gives CASSDSLFYGYTF.